This T cell receptor (beta chain) was identified during a study of lymphopenia after photon versus proton radiotherapy. In its sample, this clone was seen once. The data were produced by immunoSEQ multiplex PCR, yet TCRdb's version contains in-frame clones alone and is incomplete. Altogether 150,000 to 200,000 clones are present, about nine tenths being singletons, with the ten largest covering about 4.4%. The ends lost 4 bases at V and 6 bases at J; junction bases unmatched: 1. This CDR3 has 12 residues. CDR1 is LNHDA and CDR2 is SQIVND in the germline V gene (reference sequence). The TCR was taken from a man in his fifties with gastric cancer. V and J are TRBV19 and TRBJ2-7; the match to TRBD2 covers 9 bases. This sample comprised peripheral blood, obtained from a patient treated with photon-based radiotherapy. The DNA for the CDR3 is TGTGCCAGTAGTAGCGGGAGGGCCGAGCAGTACTTC. It codes for CASSSGRAEQYF.